This TCR beta chain was recorded in a study of cytomegalovirus exposure and HLA in healthy donors. On the study more broadly: Earlier findings included roughly 100 million unique TCR beta sequences obtained from roughly 200 million T cells. Broader study findings: CMV antigen specificity was confirmed in vitro for a few CMV-associated chains. Per a later analysis, about 15,000 TCR beta sequences showed association with HLA alleles at 0.05 false discovery rate.

With respect to this clone: The target antigen is unknown.

Sampled while nominally healthy, donors likely had unrecorded immune exposures. The germline gives CDR1 MGHRA, CDR2 YSYEKL. The CDR3 is made up of 18 amino acids. The V end was cut by 0 bases, the J end by 4 bases, with 21 bases between. The PCR made use of 60 Vbeta and 13 Jbeta primers. Generated by immunoSEQ multiplex PCR, the TCRdb table keeps only in-frame clones and is missing some. The sample holds around 180,000 clones, roughly 80% seen once. What was sequenced was PBMCs. The rearrangement joins TRBV4-1 to TRBJ1-2; possible D gene TRBD1, 6 bases. The source of this sequence is a male donor in good health and CMV-seronegative. For the CDR3, the DNA is TGCGCCAGCAGCCAAGATTATAGTGGGGGCTCCCCGTTCTATGGCTACACCTTC. It is translated as CASSQDYSGGSPFYGYTF.